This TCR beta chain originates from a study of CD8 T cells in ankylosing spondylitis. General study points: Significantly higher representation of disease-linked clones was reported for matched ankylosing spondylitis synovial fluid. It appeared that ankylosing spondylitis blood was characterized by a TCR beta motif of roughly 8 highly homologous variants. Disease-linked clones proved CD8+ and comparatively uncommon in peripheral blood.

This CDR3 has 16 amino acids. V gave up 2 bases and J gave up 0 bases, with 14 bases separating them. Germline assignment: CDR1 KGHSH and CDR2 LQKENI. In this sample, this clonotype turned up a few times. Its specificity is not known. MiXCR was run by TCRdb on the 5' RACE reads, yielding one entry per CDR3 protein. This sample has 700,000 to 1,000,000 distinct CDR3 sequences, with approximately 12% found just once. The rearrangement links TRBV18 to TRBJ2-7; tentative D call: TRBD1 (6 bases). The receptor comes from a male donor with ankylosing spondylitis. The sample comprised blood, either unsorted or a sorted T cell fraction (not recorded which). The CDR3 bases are TGTGCCAGCTCACCATTTCCGGGACACGACTCCTACGAGCAGTACTTC. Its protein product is CASSPFPGHDSYEQYF.